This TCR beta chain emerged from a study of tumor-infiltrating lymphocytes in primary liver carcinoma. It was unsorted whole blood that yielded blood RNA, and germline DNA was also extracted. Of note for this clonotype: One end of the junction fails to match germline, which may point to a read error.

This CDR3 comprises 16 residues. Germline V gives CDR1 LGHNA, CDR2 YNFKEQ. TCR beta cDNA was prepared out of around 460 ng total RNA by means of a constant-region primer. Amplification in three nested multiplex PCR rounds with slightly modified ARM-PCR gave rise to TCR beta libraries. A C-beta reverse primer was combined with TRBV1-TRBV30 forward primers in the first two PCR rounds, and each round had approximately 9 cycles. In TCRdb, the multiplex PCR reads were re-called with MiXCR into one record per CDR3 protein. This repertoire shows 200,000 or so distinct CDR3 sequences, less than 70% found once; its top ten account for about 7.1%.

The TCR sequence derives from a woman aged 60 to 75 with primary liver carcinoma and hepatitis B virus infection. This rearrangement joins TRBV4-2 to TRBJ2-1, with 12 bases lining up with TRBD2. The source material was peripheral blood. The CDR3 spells CASIQEASGRASEQSF. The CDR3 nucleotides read TGTGCCAGCATCCAAGAAGCTAGCGGGAGGGCCTCTGAGCAGTCCTTC.